This T cell receptor beta chain was captured in a study of hypomethylating agent response in myelodysplastic syndrome. Study-level points and caveats: The MDS versus healthy comparison may be affected by non-age-matched controls.

This CDR3 spans 14 amino acids. CDR1 SGDLS and CDR2 YYNGEE come from the germline V gene. The V end was cut by 4 bases, the J end by 0 bases, with 10 bases between. This clone is labeled medium-sized. The antigen is not known. Some clones are missing from TCRdb's copy, which holds only in-frame ones; the method was immunoSEQ multiplex PCR. The sample includes roughly 9,800 clones, 83% of them seen just once. This specimen was bone marrow, taken before or after starting hypomethylating agent treatment for myelodysplastic syndrome (not recorded which). The receptor was isolated from a human donor with myelodysplastic syndrome. This chain connects TRBV9 to TRBJ1-1; maybe TRBD1 (5 bases). CDR3 residues: CASSLGPVNTEAFF. CDR3 nucleotide sequence: TGTGCCAGCAGCCTGGGACCGGTGAACACTGAAGCTTTCTTT.